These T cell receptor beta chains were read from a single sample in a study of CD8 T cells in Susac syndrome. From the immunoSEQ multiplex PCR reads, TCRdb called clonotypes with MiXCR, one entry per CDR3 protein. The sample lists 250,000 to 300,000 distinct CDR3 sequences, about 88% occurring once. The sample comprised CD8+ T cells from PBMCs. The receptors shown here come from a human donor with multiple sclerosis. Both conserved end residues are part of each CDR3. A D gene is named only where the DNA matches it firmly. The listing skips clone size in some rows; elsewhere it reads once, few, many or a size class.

cdr3_aa: CAWSAGTTPGTDTQYF
cdr3_nt: TGTGCCTGGAGCGCCGGGACTACCCCGGGCACAGATACGCAGTATTTT
v_call: TRBV30
d_call: TRBD2
j_call: TRBJ2-3
clone_size: -

cdr3_aa: CASRKTSGEYEQYF
cdr3_nt: TGTGCCAGCAGAAAGACTAGCGGGGAATACGAGCAGTACTTC
v_call: TRBV2
d_call: TRBD2
j_call: TRBJ2-7
clone_size: -

cdr3_aa: CASSETSGSHEQYF
cdr3_nt: TGTGCCAGCAGCGAGACAAGCGGGAGCCACGAGCAGTACTTC
v_call: TRBV9
d_call: TRBD2
j_call: TRBJ2-7
clone_size: -

cdr3_aa: CASSARRDRYNEQFF
cdr3_nt: TGCGCCAGCAGCGCCCGCCGGGACAGATACAATGAGCAGTTCTTC
v_call: TRBV4-3
d_call: TRBD1
j_call: TRBJ2-1
clone_size: -

cdr3_aa: CASSGLINGGNEQYF
cdr3_nt: TGTGCCAGCAGTGGTTTGATAAACGGCGGGAACGAGCAGTACTTC
v_call: TRBV27
d_call: -
j_call: TRBJ2-7
clone_size: -

cdr3_aa: CASSSGLGNQPQHF
cdr3_nt: TGTGCCAGCAGTTCGGGTTTGGGCAATCAGCCCCAGCATTTT
v_call: TRBV7-6
d_call: -
j_call: TRBJ1-5
clone_size: few

cdr3_aa: CASSLGAFVGETQYF
cdr3_nt: TGTGCCAGCAGTCTGGGGGCCTTTGTGGGGGAGACCCAGTACTTC
v_call: TRBV7-3
d_call: -
j_call: TRBJ2-5
clone_size: -

cdr3_aa: CASSQSRTLEQFF
cdr3_nt: TGTGCCAGCAGCCAGTCGAGGACATTGGAGCAGTTCTTC
v_call: TRBV7-9
d_call: -
j_call: TRBJ2-1
clone_size: -

cdr3_aa: CSVDGTNSYNEQFF
cdr3_nt: TGCAGCGTTGACGGGACCAACTCCTACAATGAGCAGTTCTTC
v_call: TRBV29-1
d_call: -
j_call: TRBJ2-1
clone_size: -

cdr3_aa: CASSVAKAGAYNEQFF
cdr3_nt: TGTGCCAGCAGCGTAGCCAAGGCCGGAGCCTACAATGAGCAGTTCTTC
v_call: TRBV9
d_call: -
j_call: TRBJ2-1
clone_size: -

cdr3_aa: CSARGPYTDTQYF
cdr3_nt: TGCAGCGCGAGGGGACCATACACAGATACGCAGTATTTT
v_call: TRBV29-1
d_call: -
j_call: TRBJ2-3
clone_size: once

cdr3_aa: CASSYSYRHHPSYEQYF
cdr3_nt: TGTGCCAGCAGTTACTCGTACCGGCATCACCCCTCCTACGAGCAGTACTTC
v_call: TRBV6-2/TRBV6-3
d_call: -
j_call: TRBJ2-7
clone_size: -

cdr3_aa: CASSHAPGGSRGRETQYF
cdr3_nt: TGCGCCAGCAGCCACGCCCCGGGGGGTAGCCGAGGCAGGGAGACCCAGTACTTC
v_call: TRBV4-3
d_call: TRBD2
j_call: TRBJ2-5
clone_size: -

cdr3_aa: CASSLALTGTLTYEQYF
cdr3_nt: TGTGCCAGCAGCTTAGCCCTCACAGGGACCCTTACTTATGAGCAGTACTTC
v_call: TRBV9
d_call: -
j_call: TRBJ2-7
clone_size: -

cdr3_aa: CASSQDFGLAGDQQFF
cdr3_nt: TGTGCCAGCAGCCAAGATTTTGGACTAGCGGGAGATCAGCAGTTCTTC
v_call: TRBV14
d_call: TRBD2
j_call: TRBJ2-1
clone_size: -

cdr3_aa: CASSQETGPYSNQPQHF
cdr3_nt: TGTGCCAGCAGCCAAGAAACAGGGCCCTATAGCAATCAGCCCCAGCATTTT
v_call: TRBV4-2
d_call: -
j_call: TRBJ1-5
clone_size: -